These T cell receptor beta chains were read from a single sample in a study of identical twins. TCRdb re-derived calls from the 5' RACE reads in MiXCR, one entry per CDR3 protein. The sample holds around 960,000 distinct CDR3 sequences; 9% to 15% are singletons and the top ten take under 2%. These data were also reused for a study on yellow fever vaccine responses in identical twins.

Material for sequencing was PBMCs. Receptors originate from a woman younger than 30 in good health. CDR3s include the opening cysteine and the closing phenylalanine or tryptophan. A D gene is named only where the DNA matches it firmly. A row's size may be missing; if present it is once, few, many or a size class.

J gene: TRBJ2-7
V gene: TRBV7-9
D gene: -
clone size: many
CDR3 DNA: TGTGCCAGCAGCTTAAGGGGTGGGAGCTCCTACGAGCAGTACTTC
CDR3 protein: CASSLRGGSSYEQYF

J gene: TRBJ2-5
V gene: TRBV20-1
D gene: TRBD2
clone size: few
CDR3 DNA: TGCAGTGCTAGGAGGGTTGCGGGAGTGCGGGGAGAGACCCAGTACTTC
CDR3 protein: CSARRVAGVRGETQYF

J gene: TRBJ2-1
V gene: TRBV19
D gene: TRBD2
clone size: few
CDR3 DNA: TGTGCCAGTAGTATTGCGGCTAGCGGGAACTACAATGAGCAGTTCTTC
CDR3 protein: CASSIAASGNYNEQFF

J gene: TRBJ2-2
V gene: TRBV20-1
D gene: TRBD1
clone size: few
CDR3 DNA: TGCAGTGCTAGAGACGACAGGGGATCGAACACCGGGGAGCTGTTTTTT
CDR3 protein: CSARDDRGSNTGELFF

J gene: TRBJ2-7
V gene: TRBV25-1
D gene: TRBD2
clone size: -
CDR3 DNA: TGTGCCAGCAGTTTCCTTAGCGGGAGTACTTCCTACGAGCAGTACTTC
CDR3 protein: CASSFLSGSTSYEQYF

J gene: TRBJ1-2
V gene: TRBV5-1
D gene: TRBD1
clone size: -
CDR3 DNA: TGCGCCAGCAGCTCGACAGGGAACGGCTATGGCTACACCTTC
CDR3 protein: CASSSTGNGYGYTF

J gene: TRBJ2-3
V gene: TRBV2
D gene: -
clone size: -
CDR3 DNA: TGTGCCAGCAGTGAGACGGGGTTGGGACCTAAAATCAGCACAGATACGCAGTATTTT
CDR3 protein: CASSETGLGPKISTDTQYF

J gene: TRBJ2-3
V gene: TRBV11-1
D gene: TRBD1
clone size: few
CDR3 DNA: TGTGCCAGCAGCTTAAAGGCACCGATCCGGGACAGGCTCACAGATACGCAGTATTTT
CDR3 protein: CASSLKAPIRDRLTDTQYF

J gene: TRBJ2-7
V gene: TRBV2
D gene: TRBD2
clone size: -
CDR3 DNA: TGTGCTTCGGCGGCGGGAGTTTATCCCTACGAGCAGTACTTC
CDR3 protein: CASAAGVYPYEQYF

J gene: TRBJ1-6
V gene: TRBV19
D gene: TRBD1
clone size: few
CDR3 DNA: TGTGCCAGTAGTATGTCGACAGGGGGCAACCCCCTCCACTTT
CDR3 protein: CASSMSTGGNPLHF

J gene: TRBJ2-1
V gene: TRBV5-1
D gene: -
clone size: -
CDR3 DNA: TGCGCCAGCAGCTTGGCCTCGGGATCCCACAATGAGCAGTTCTTC
CDR3 protein: CASSLASGSHNEQFF

J gene: TRBJ2-2
V gene: TRBV28
D gene: TRBD1
clone size: few
CDR3 DNA: TGTGCCAGCAGTGGGACAGGGTACACCGGGGAGCTGTTTTTT
CDR3 protein: CASSGTGYTGELFF

J gene: TRBJ2-3
V gene: TRBV7-9
D gene: -
clone size: few
CDR3 DNA: TGTGCCAGCAGCTTAGTCGGGCAAGTCACAGATACGCAGTATTTT
CDR3 protein: CASSLVGQVTDTQYF

J gene: TRBJ2-7
V gene: TRBV7-2
D gene: TRBD1
clone size: many
CDR3 DNA: TGTGCCAGCAGCTCGCGGACAGGGTTCTACGAGCAGTACTTC
CDR3 protein: CASSSRTGFYEQYF

J gene: TRBJ2-1
V gene: TRBV5-1
D gene: TRBD2
clone size: -
CDR3 DNA: TGCGCCAGCAGCCCTCCTAGCGGGGGGTGGAATGAGCAGTTCTTC
CDR3 protein: CASSPPSGGWNEQFF

J gene: TRBJ2-3
V gene: TRBV27
D gene: TRBD2
clone size: -
CDR3 DNA: TGTGCCAGCAGCTGGACTAGCGGTGCAGATACGCAGTATTTT
CDR3 protein: CASSWTSGADTQYF

J gene: TRBJ1-5
V gene: TRBV20-1
D gene: -
clone size: -
CDR3 DNA: TGCAGTGCTAGAGGGGGTCTTGGGCCCCAGCATTTT
CDR3 protein: CSARGGLGPQHF

J gene: TRBJ2-1
V gene: TRBV6-1
D gene: TRBD2
clone size: many
CDR3 DNA: TGTGCCAGCAGTGCCCTGGTGAGGACTAGCGGCAATGAGCAGTTCTTC
CDR3 protein: CASSALVRTSGNEQFF

J gene: TRBJ2-4
V gene: TRBV11-2
D gene: TRBD2
clone size: few
CDR3 DNA: TGTGCCAGCAGCTTAGTGACCATAGCGGGGGACATTCAGTACTTC
CDR3 protein: CASSLVTIAGDIQYF

J gene: TRBJ2-3
V gene: TRBV27
D gene: -
clone size: -
CDR3 DNA: TGTGCCAGCAGTTTATTGAGACAAAACACAGATACGCAGTATTTT
CDR3 protein: CASSLLRQNTDTQYF

J gene: TRBJ2-3
V gene: TRBV15
D gene: -
clone size: -
CDR3 DNA: TGTGCCACCAGCAGAGGAGGGGGAGGCCCAAGCGATACGCAGTATTTT
CDR3 protein: CATSRGGGGPSDTQYF

J gene: TRBJ1-4
V gene: TRBV28
D gene: TRBD1
clone size: many
CDR3 DNA: TGTGCCAGCAGTTGGGGACAGCTGGCTAATGAAAAACTGTTTTTT
CDR3 protein: CASSWGQLANEKLFF

J gene: TRBJ2-7
V gene: TRBV24-1
D gene: -
clone size: few
CDR3 DNA: TGTGCCACCAGTGATTCAGGGATCCACGAGCAGTACTTC
CDR3 protein: CATSDSGIHEQYF

J gene: TRBJ1-1
V gene: TRBV20-1
D gene: -
clone size: few
CDR3 DNA: TGCAGTGCTAGAGTGGGACACCAGAACACTGAAGCTTTCTTT
CDR3 protein: CSARVGHQNTEAFF

J gene: TRBJ2-7
V gene: TRBV7-8
D gene: -
clone size: few
CDR3 DNA: TGTGCCAGCAGCTTGGACAGAAGTCCCTACGAGCAGTACTTC
CDR3 protein: CASSLDRSPYEQYF

J gene: TRBJ1-2
V gene: TRBV20-1
D gene: -
clone size: few
CDR3 DNA: TGCAGTGCCCTAGAACCCAGGGGCTATGGCTACACCTTC
CDR3 protein: CSALEPRGYGYTF

J gene: TRBJ1-5
V gene: TRBV7-2
D gene: TRBD1
clone size: few
CDR3 DNA: TGTGCCAGCAGTCGGACAGGGGTCCGGGGCAATCAGCCCCAGCATTTT
CDR3 protein: CASSRTGVRGNQPQHF

J gene: TRBJ2-1
V gene: TRBV10-2
D gene: TRBD2
clone size: -
CDR3 DNA: TGCGCCAGCATTCGGGGGGTCCACAATGAGCAGTTCTTC
CDR3 protein: CASIRGVHNEQFF

J gene: TRBJ2-5
V gene: TRBV13
D gene: TRBD2
clone size: -
CDR3 DNA: TGTGCCAGCAGCTTAGGCCTTATTGGACTAGCGGGAGCAGGGGAGACCCAGTACTTC
CDR3 protein: CASSLGLIGLAGAGETQYF

J gene: TRBJ1-1
V gene: TRBV12-3/TRBV12-4
D gene: -
clone size: many
CDR3 DNA: TGTGCCAGCAGCCGGGGGTGGACTGAAGCTTTCTTT
CDR3 protein: CASSRGWTEAFF

J gene: TRBJ1-1
V gene: TRBV12-3/TRBV12-4
D gene: -
clone size: few
CDR3 DNA: TGTGCCAGCAGGCCCGGACAGAAGTTAAACACTGAAGCTTTCTTT
CDR3 protein: CASRPGQKLNTEAFF

J gene: TRBJ2-1
V gene: TRBV12-3/TRBV12-4
D gene: -
clone size: many
CDR3 DNA: TGTGCCAGCAGTTTTGGGGGGGCCCATGAGCAGTTCTTC
CDR3 protein: CASSFGGAHEQFF

J gene: TRBJ2-1
V gene: TRBV12-3/TRBV12-4
D gene: TRBD1
clone size: -
CDR3 DNA: TGTGCCAGCAGCGGACAGGGGGTTGAGCAGTTCTTC
CDR3 protein: CASSGQGVEQFF

J gene: TRBJ1-1
V gene: TRBV4-1
D gene: TRBD1
clone size: few
CDR3 DNA: TGCGCCAGCAGCCAAGGGGGACAGGGGGTCACTGAAGCTTTCTTT
CDR3 protein: CASSQGGQGVTEAFF

J gene: TRBJ2-3
V gene: TRBV20-1
D gene: TRBD2
clone size: few
CDR3 DNA: TGCAGTGCTAGAGATCCCGAGCGGGGACCCACAGATACGCAGTATTTT
CDR3 protein: CSARDPERGPTDTQYF

J gene: TRBJ2-5
V gene: TRBV2
D gene: TRBD2
clone size: few
CDR3 DNA: TGTGCCAGCACCGGACTAGCGGGGGAGACCCAGTACTTC
CDR3 protein: CASTGLAGETQYF

J gene: TRBJ1-6
V gene: TRBV10-3
D gene: -
clone size: few
CDR3 DNA: TGTGCCACCGGAGCCAGGGATCTCTCACCCCTCCACTTT
CDR3 protein: CATGARDLSPLHF

J gene: TRBJ1-1
V gene: TRBV6-5
D gene: TRBD1
clone size: -
CDR3 DNA: TGTGCCAGCAGTTACCGCAGGGGGCTGCACACTGAAGCTTTCTTT
CDR3 protein: CASSYRRGLHTEAFF

J gene: TRBJ2-5
V gene: TRBV5-1
D gene: -
clone size: few
CDR3 DNA: TGCGCCAGCAGCTCCGGCAGTTTCGAGACCCAGTACTTC
CDR3 protein: CASSSGSFETQYF

J gene: TRBJ1-6
V gene: TRBV5-1
D gene: -
clone size: few
CDR3 DNA: TGCGCCAGCAGCTCCGAAGGCAATTCACCCCTCCACTTT
CDR3 protein: CASSSEGNSPLHF

J gene: TRBJ2-7
V gene: TRBV28
D gene: -
clone size: many
CDR3 DNA: TGTGCCAGCAATCCGGACTTCTACTCCTACGAGCAGTACTTC
CDR3 protein: CASNPDFYSYEQYF

J gene: TRBJ2-7
V gene: TRBV6-1
D gene: TRBD2
clone size: few
CDR3 DNA: TGTGCCAGCAGTGGATCTAGCGGTAGCTCCTACGAGCAGTACTTC
CDR3 protein: CASSGSSGSSYEQYF

J gene: TRBJ2-3
V gene: TRBV24-1
D gene: -
clone size: -
CDR3 DNA: TGTGCCACCAGTGATGGACAGACAGATACGCAGTATTTT
CDR3 protein: CATSDGQTDTQYF

J gene: TRBJ2-1
V gene: TRBV12-3/TRBV12-4
D gene: TRBD2
clone size: many
CDR3 DNA: TGTGCCAGCAGACCCCTTAGCGGGGGGACCAATGAGCAGTTCTTC
CDR3 protein: CASRPLSGGTNEQFF

J gene: TRBJ1-1
V gene: TRBV10-3
D gene: TRBD1
clone size: many
CDR3 DNA: TGTGCCATCAAGACAGGGGGCATGAACACTGAAGCTTTCTTT
CDR3 protein: CAIKTGGMNTEAFF

J gene: TRBJ2-3
V gene: TRBV12-3/TRBV12-4
D gene: TRBD2
clone size: -
CDR3 DNA: TGTGCCAGCAGTCCCCGGACTAGCGGGGGCGTTACGCAGTATTTT
CDR3 protein: CASSPRTSGGVTQYF

J gene: TRBJ2-7
V gene: TRBV5-1
D gene: -
clone size: -
CDR3 DNA: TGCGCCAGCAGCTTGGAGTTGCTAGGTAGGGACGAGCAGTACTTC
CDR3 protein: CASSLELLGRDEQYF

J gene: TRBJ2-6
V gene: TRBV5-1
D gene: -
clone size: once
CDR3 DNA: TGCGCCAGCAGCTTGGTTCACATTCCCTCTGGGGCCAACGTCCTGACTTTC
CDR3 protein: CASSLVHIPSGANVLTF

J gene: TRBJ2-2
V gene: TRBV6-2/TRBV6-3
D gene: -
clone size: -
CDR3 DNA: TGTGCCAGCAGTTACTTCATTTCGGGGGTCCCCGGGGAGCTGTTTTTT
CDR3 protein: CASSYFISGVPGELFF

J gene: TRBJ2-4
V gene: TRBV3-1
D gene: -
clone size: -
CDR3 DNA: TGTGCCAGCAGCCCTAGGGTGGGCATTCAGTACTTC
CDR3 protein: CASSPRVGIQYF

J gene: TRBJ2-3
V gene: TRBV24-1
D gene: -
clone size: many
CDR3 DNA: TGTGCCACCAGTGATTTCATAGATACGCAGTATTTT
CDR3 protein: CATSDFIDTQYF

J gene: TRBJ2-1
V gene: TRBV13
D gene: TRBD2
clone size: -
CDR3 DNA: TGTGCCAGCAGCTTAGCCGGGCGGGAGTGGCGTAATGAGCAGTTCTTC
CDR3 protein: CASSLAGREWRNEQFF

J gene: TRBJ2-3
V gene: TRBV5-1
D gene: TRBD2
clone size: few
CDR3 DNA: TGCGCCAGCAGCTCTATAAGCGGGGGGGCAAGGTATACGCAGTATTTT
CDR3 protein: CASSSISGGARYTQYF

J gene: TRBJ1-1
V gene: TRBV18
D gene: -
clone size: few
CDR3 DNA: TGTGCCAGCTCACCCTCAGGGCGCGGGGGCTTGAACACTGAAGCTTTCTTT
CDR3 protein: CASSPSGRGGLNTEAFF

J gene: TRBJ2-6
V gene: TRBV7-2
D gene: -
clone size: -
CDR3 DNA: TGTGCCAGCAGCTTATCGGCACAGAGGGCTGTGGGGGCCAACGTCCTGACTTTC
CDR3 protein: CASSLSAQRAVGANVLTF

J gene: TRBJ2-1
V gene: TRBV28
D gene: -
clone size: few
CDR3 DNA: TGTGCCAGCAGGCCCAACGCTTTCGACCGCAACAATGAGCAGTTCTTC
CDR3 protein: CASRPNAFDRNNEQFF

J gene: TRBJ2-1
V gene: TRBV12-3/TRBV12-4
D gene: -
clone size: -
CDR3 DNA: TGTGCCAGCACCTCGAGGGGTTTCTACAATGAGCAGTTCTTC
CDR3 protein: CASTSRGFYNEQFF

J gene: TRBJ2-2
V gene: TRBV2
D gene: -
clone size: few
CDR3 DNA: TGTGCCAGCAGTGAAAGTGGAAAAAGGACCGGGGAGCTGTTTTTT
CDR3 protein: CASSESGKRTGELFF

J gene: TRBJ2-7
V gene: TRBV15
D gene: -
clone size: -
CDR3 DNA: TGTGCCACCAGCAGAGATCGGGAAACAGGGTGGAAAATCTACGAGCAGTACTTC
CDR3 protein: CATSRDRETGWKIYEQYF